The 20 T cell receptor beta chains below were found in one sample sequenced in a study of T-cell reconstitution after alpha-beta-depleted transplantation in children. For TCRbeta, the library was prepared with unique molecular identifiers. MiXCR, run by TCRdb on the PCR reads, gives a single entry per CDR3 protein. The sample holds hundreds of thousands of distinct CDR3 sequences; roughly 15% are singletons and the top ten take about 39%. The sample consisted of PBMCs, mostly from graft donor cells, taken 360 days after TCRalphabeta/CD19-depleted stem cell transplant. These receptors were obtained from a male patient between 2 and 10 years old who had a stem cell transplant for acute lymphoblastic leukemia, so the T cells may come from the graft donor.

This clonotype showed up just a few times. V gene TRBV12-3 or TRBV12-4 combines with J gene TRBJ2-7; D gene ambiguous. V dropped 6 bases and J dropped 6 bases, with 12 bases sitting between them. The CDR3 sequence is 12 residues long. In nucleotides, the CDR3 is TGTGCCAGCAGGATCCCCCCCGGCGAGCAGTACTTC. Protein sequence: CASRIPPGEQYF.

The V gene is TRBV5-8, the J gene TRBJ1-2; D is unclear. CDR3 length equals 16 residues. CDR1 SGHTS and CDR2 YDEGEE come from the germline V gene. Trimming stripped 5 bases from V and 4 bases from J, with 21 bases between. The CDR3 DNA reads as TGTGCCAGCAGACCGTCGGTCAGGCGGCCCACCTATGGCTACACCTTC. Encoded protein: CASRPSVRRPTYGYTF.

This clonotype has only a few counts. The chain combines TRBV5-1 with TRBJ2-6; D is perhaps TRBD1 (6 bases). The CDR3 has 15 residues. Germline V gene data show CDR1 as SGHRS and CDR2 as YFSETQ. V lost 5 bases and J 2 bases, leaving 11 bases between the germline ends. Here the CDR3 reads CASREQGTGANVLTF. CDR3 sequence (DNA): TGCGCCAGCAGGGAACAGGGAACTGGGGCCAACGTCCTGACTTTC.

This rearrangement joins TRBV5-1 to TRBJ1-5; D unclear. The CDR3 loop spans 14 amino acids. The germline V gene encodes CDR1 SGHRS and CDR2 YFSETQ. Trimming shortened V by 0 bases and J by 10 bases, and 14 bases separated the two germline ends. The CDR3 spells CASSLAPVSKPQHF. The CDR3 bases are TGCGCCAGCAGCTTGGCCCCGGTATCAAAACCCCAGCATTTT.

This clonotype was recorded a few times. The chain recombines TRBV7-6 with TRBJ1-2; D is uncertain. Trimming shortened V by 1 base and J by 2 bases, and 8 bases separated the two germline ends. This CDR3 contains 14 residues. Germline-derived CDR1 and CDR2 are SGHVS and FNYEAQ. In DNA, the CDR3 is TGTGCCAGCAGCTTAGGCCCACCAAACTATGGCTACACCTTC. Translated: CASSLGPPNYGYTF.

This clonotype was seen only a few times. The chain uses TRBV6-4 and TRBJ1-1, with a possible D match to TRBD1 (5 bases). The germline gives CDR1 MRHNA, CDR2 SNTAGT. This CDR3 contains 14 residues. V lost 2 bases and J 5 bases, leaving 12 bases between the germline ends. The CDR3 is CASSDGGVWTEAFF. DNA of the CDR3: TGTGCCAGCAGTGACGGGGGTGTGTGGACTGAAGCTTTCTTT.

The chain carries TRBV12-3 or TRBV12-4 and TRBJ1-5; 9 bases align to TRBD1. This CDR3 is built from 14 residues. V lost 5 bases, J lost 5 bases, and 4 bases stayed unmatched. Here the CDR3 DNA reads TGTGCCAGCAGTCCAGGGACAGGGTATCAGCCCCAGCATTTT. Protein product: CASSPGTGYQPQHF.

The chain employs TRBV24-1 and TRBJ2-1, with TRBD2 identical over 9 bases. V gave up 4 bases and J gave up 5 bases; unmatched junction bases: 11. Germline V CDR1 and CDR2: KGHDR, SFDVKD. The CDR3 consists of 17 residues. The DNA of the CDR3 is TGTGCCACCAGTGAGGCCGCTAGCGGGGTTGGAGACAATGAGCAGTTCTTC. This codes for CATSEAASGVGDNEQFF.

This clonotype has only a few counts. The rearrangement uses TRBV9 and TRBJ2-2; weak D call: TRBD1 (5 bases). Germline loops: CDR1 SGDLS, CDR2 YYNGEE. CDR3 length: 12 amino acids. V was clipped by 4 bases and J by 7 bases, with 8 bases between them. The CDR3: CASSLGDGELFF. For the CDR3, the DNA is TGTGCCAGCAGCCTAGGGGACGGGGAGCTGTTTTTT.

This chain uses TRBV7-9 with TRBJ1-2; possible D gene TRBD1, 6 bases. This CDR3 comprises 15 residues. Germline lookup yields CDR1 SEHNR and CDR2 FQNEAQ (reference sequence). V shed 5 bases and J shed 7 bases, with 20 bases lying between them. Written as DNA, the CDR3 is TGTGCCAGCAGCCCACCGGGACATGGGGCTTCTGGCTACACCTTC. It translates to CASSPPGHGASGYTF. Full variable domain (remainder filled in from reference TRBV7-9 and TRBJ1-2): DTGVSQNPRHKITKRGQNVTFRCDPISEHNRLYWYRQTLGQGPEFLTYFQNEAQLEKSRLLSDRFSAERPKGSFSTLEIQRTEQGDSAMYLCASSPPGHGASGYTFGSGTRLTVV.

The gene calls are TRBV12-3 or TRBV12-4 and TRBJ2-7; 7 positions match TRBD1. The CDR3 runs 14 residues. V lost 5 bases, J lost 3 bases, and 7 bases stayed unmatched. CDR3 loop: CASSLDRVRYEQYF. The CDR3 DNA reads TGTGCCAGCAGTCTCGACAGGGTTCGCTACGAGCAGTACTTC.

This clonotype occurred many times. The chain has TRBV4-3 and TRBJ2-2, with a possible D match to TRBD1 (6 bases). Per the germline V gene, CDR1 is LGHNA and CDR2 is YSLEER. Trimming took off 0 bases at V and 0 bases at J, with 11 bases between the two ends. The CDR3 contains 17 residues. The CDR3 sequence is CASSQDGKGANTGELFF. CDR3 sequence (DNA): TGCGCCAGCAGCCAAGATGGGAAGGGGGCGAACACCGGGGAGCTGTTTTTT.

V and J are TRBV7-2 and TRBJ1-5, with D possibly being TRBD1 (5 bases). CDR1 and CDR2 from the germline V gene are SGHTA and FQGNSA. Trimming took 1 base from V and 0 from J, leaving 7 bases between them. The CDR3 sequence is 15 residues long. The CDR3 loop is CASSLEGYSNQPQHF. CDR3 DNA: TGTGCCAGCAGCTTAGAGGGGTATAGCAATCAGCCCCAGCATTTT.

This clonotype appeared many times. The chain couples TRBV12-3 or TRBV12-4 to TRBJ2-3; D unclear. V was trimmed by 5 bases and J by 4 bases, leaving 4 bases between them. This CDR3 is built from 11 residues. The CDR3 DNA reads as TGTGCCAGCAGTCCTCCAGATACGCAGTATTTT. It codes for CASSPPDTQYF.

V and J are TRBV6-6 and TRBJ1-2; the D gene is possibly TRBD1 (6 bases). V dropped 7 bases and J dropped 2 bases, with 11 bases sitting between them. This CDR3 is built from 13 residues. Germline V gene lookup returns CDR1 MNHNY and CDR2 SVGAGI (reference sequence). This CDR3 is CASNTGTNYGYTF. Here the CDR3 DNA reads TGTGCCAGCAACACCGGGACAAACTATGGCTACACCTTC.

The J gene is TRBJ1-1, the V gene TRBV5-1, with D maybe TRBD1 (5 bases). The CDR3 runs 16 residues. Between the trimmed V and J ends, which lost 4 bases and 4 bases, there was a span of 20 bases. CDR1 is SGHRS and CDR2 is YFSETQ in the germline V gene. The CDR3 region has the DNA TGCGCCAGCAGCGTCCGGGACGGACGGCGGGGCACTGAAGCTTTCTTT. It translates to CASSVRDGRRGTEAFF.

This clonotype was counted between two and nine times. V and J are TRBV11-2 and TRBJ2-1; D gene unclear. This CDR3 is built from 14 residues. V was shortened by 0 bases and J by 5 bases, with 8 bases between the two germline ends. CDR1 SGHAT and CDR2 FQNNGV come from the germline V gene. The chain's CDR3 is CASSLDGVHNEQFF. For the CDR3, the DNA is TGTGCCAGCAGCTTAGATGGCGTACACAATGAGCAGTTCTTC. Based on the CDR3 plus reference TRBV11-2 and TRBJ2-1, the full variable domain is EAGVAQSPRYKIIEKRQSVAFWCNPISGHATLYWYQQILGQGPKLLIQFQNNGVVDDSQLPKDRFSAERLKGVDSTLKIQPAKLEDSAVYLCASSLDGVHNEQFFGPGTRLTVL.

This chain connects TRBV6-5 to TRBJ1-3; the D gene is possibly TRBD1 (5 bases). CDR3 length: 15 residues. Trimming removed 4 bases at V and 2 bases at J, with 12 bases between. The V gene's germline CDR1 is MNHEY and CDR2 SVGAGI. The CDR3 loop reads CASSSTRGAGNTIYF. The CDR3 coding sequence is TGTGCCAGCAGTTCGACCCGGGGGGCTGGAAACACCATATATTTT.

This chain uses TRBV20-1 with TRBJ1-5; possibly TRBD1 for D (5 bases). V was trimmed by 5 bases and J by 1 base, leaving 12 bases between them. Germline CDR1 and CDR2: DFQATT and SNEGSKA (reference sequence). The CDR3 is 14 amino acids. The CDR3 DNA sequence: TGCAGTGCTGATCTGGGGCAGAGCAATCAGCCCCAGCATTTT. Translation gives CSADLGQSNQPQHF.

The chain uses TRBV13 and TRBJ2-7; perhaps TRBD2 as D (6 bases). The CDR3 loop spans 13 amino acids. Germline V gene sequence: CDR1 PRHDT, CDR2 FYEKMQ (reference sequence). V shed 4 bases and J shed 5 bases, with 12 bases lying between them. DNA of the CDR3: TGTGCCAGCAGCTCAGGGAGGAGCAACGAGCAGTACTTC. Its translation is CASSSGRSNEQYF.